The sequence of this TCR beta chain was determined in a study of blood T cell repertoires in COVID-19. Germline CDR1 and CDR2: LNHDA and SQIVND (reference sequence). With V trimmed by 4 bases and J by 5 bases, 8 bases remained unmatched. The CDR3 totals 15 residues. The data were produced by immunoSEQ multiplex PCR, yet TCRdb's version contains in-frame clones alone and is incomplete. The sample has under 200,000 clones, around 79% seen once. The gene calls are TRBV19 and TRBJ2-5; 9 nucleotides match TRBD2. Sequences were obtained from PBMCs or T cells enriched from blood (not recorded which). This TCR was sampled from a middle-aged man who had recovered from COVID-19. CDR3: CASSTGTSFGETQYF. In DNA form, the CDR3 reads TGTGCCAGTAGTACCGGGACTAGCTTCGGTGAGACCCAGTACTTC.